The present TCR beta chain was sequenced within a study of cytomegalovirus exposure and HLA in healthy donors. Study results and caveats: TCR sequences were mostly rare, though some public TCRs occurred in many donors. Clusters of TCRs from the first cohort tended to co-occur in the 120 validation repertoires (as a later analysis found).

Clones were sequenced by immunoSEQ multiplex PCR, and TCRdb holds only the in-frame ones, with some missing. The table shows about 130,000 clones, with under 90% occurring only once. The CDR3 spans 15 residues. Germline values: CDR1 SGDLS, CDR2 YYNGEE. The V gene end was trimmed by 2 bases and the J gene end by 1 base; junction bases not matched to a gene: 5. This clone showed up just a few times. No antigen is known for it. The TCR comes from a young man in good health and CMV-seronegative. The J gene is TRBJ1-1, the V gene TRBV9, with 7 nucleotides matching TRBD1. The sequencing sample was made of PBMCs. CDR3 sequence (DNA): TGTGCCAGCAGCGTCCAACAGGGGCCGAACACTGAAGCTTTCTTT. It translates to CASSVQQGPNTEAFF.